The 8 T cell receptor beta chains below were found in one sample sequenced in a study of OX40 agonist ivuxolimab in advanced cancers. Here immunoSEQ multiplex PCR was the method, and the copy in TCRdb shows in-frame clones only, minus some. Among tens of thousands of clones listed, about 84% were seen once. This specimen was CD4+ or CD8+ T cells sorted from blood, taken in a trial of the OX40 agonist ivuxolimab. The receptors shown here come from an adult with an advanced solid tumor such as melanoma, head and neck, liver or kidney cancer.

This sequence joins TRBV4-1 and TRBJ2-7, with 8 positions matching TRBD2. The CDR3 is 15 amino acids. The germline V gene has CDR1 MGHRA and CDR2 YSYEKL. V gave up 0 bases and J gave up 2 bases; unmatched junction bases: 3. The CDR3: CASSQERRGAYEQYF. In DNA form, the CDR3 reads TGCGCCAGCAGCCAAGAGAGGCGGGGGGCCTACGAGCAGTACTTC.

This chain uses TRBV28 with TRBJ1-2, with unresolved D. V shed 6 bases and J shed 4 bases, with 18 bases lying between them. The CDR3 is 15 amino acids. CDR1 MDHEN and CDR2 SYDVKM come from the germline V gene. Here the CDR3 reads CASSPKVDGGYGYTF. CDR3 bases: TGTGCCAGCAGCCCCAAGGTGGACGGCGGCTATGGCTACACCTTC.

This clone was seen once. The chain is built from TRBV7-2 and TRBJ1-1; D uncertain. V shed 5 bases and J shed 1 base, with 14 bases lying between them. Looked up from germline, CDR1 is SGHTA and CDR2 is FQGNSA. CDR3 length: 15 residues. The CDR3 bases are TGTGCCAGCAGCCCCCAAGTGGGTCAGAACACTGAAGCTTTCTTT. The encoded protein is CASSPQVGQNTEAFF.

V usage is TRBV9 and J usage is TRBJ1-4, with no clear D. The CDR3 has 15 residues. The ends were cut back, 2 bases at V and 6 bases at J, with 14 bases in the middle. Germline values: CDR1 SGDLS, CDR2 YYNGEE. The CDR3 loop is CASSVVSDGDEKLFF. DNA for the CDR3: TGTGCCAGCAGCGTGGTTTCGGACGGCGATGAAAAACTGTTTTTT. Together with reference TRBV9 and TRBJ1-4, the CDR3 gives the full variable domain: DSGVTQTPKHLITATGQRVTLRCSPRSGDLSVYWYQQSLDQGLQFLIQYYNGEERAKGNILERFSAQQFPDLHSELNLSSLELGDSALYFCASSVVSDGDEKLFFGSGTQLSVL.

This chain connects TRBV19 to TRBJ2-2; TRBD2 might be the D (5 bases). Germline CDR1 LNHDA, CDR2 SQIVND (reference sequence). The length of the CDR3 is 14 residues. V lost 7 bases, J lost 5 bases, and 14 bases lay in between. CDR3 protein: CASMEDLLTGELFF. CDR3 in DNA: TGTGCCAGTATGGAGGACCTCCTTACCGGGGAGCTGTTTTTT. Based on the CDR3 plus reference TRBV19 and TRBJ2-2, the full variable domain is DGGITQSPKYLFRKEGQNVTLSCEQNLNHDAMYWYRQDPGQGLRLIYYSQIVNDFQKGDIAEGYSVSREKKESFPLTVTSAQKNPTAFYLCASMEDLLTGELFFGEGSRLTVL.

This clone was counted a few times. The chain carries TRBV6-1 and TRBJ2-1; D gene ambiguous. CDR1 and CDR2 from the germline V gene are MNHNS and SASEGT. The V end was cut by 2 bases, the J end by 10 bases, with 3 bases between. This CDR3 has 10 residues. CDR3: CASSEYEQFF. Here the CDR3 DNA reads TGTGCCAGCAGTGAATACGAGCAGTTCTTC.

This rearrangement joins TRBV11-2 to TRBJ2-7; D is unclear. The germline V and J ends were trimmed by 6 bases and 6 bases, with 15 bases remaining between them. The V gene's germline CDR1 is SGHAT and CDR2 FQNNGV. The CDR3 loop spans 13 amino acids. The CDR3 DNA follows: TGTGCCAGCAGTAATTCAAGAGGTATCGAGCAGTACTTC. Protein sequence: CASSNSRGIEQYF.

The chain uses TRBV19 and TRBJ1-2; weak D call: TRBD1 (5 bases). This CDR3 is 13 amino acids long. Germline V gives CDR1 LNHDA, CDR2 SQIVND (reference sequence). Trimming shortened V by 5 bases and J by 7 bases, and 14 bases separated the two germline ends. DNA of the CDR3: TGTGCCAGTAGTCCTCAGGGTCGGCTTGGCTACACCTTC. This sequence encodes CASSPQGRLGYTF.